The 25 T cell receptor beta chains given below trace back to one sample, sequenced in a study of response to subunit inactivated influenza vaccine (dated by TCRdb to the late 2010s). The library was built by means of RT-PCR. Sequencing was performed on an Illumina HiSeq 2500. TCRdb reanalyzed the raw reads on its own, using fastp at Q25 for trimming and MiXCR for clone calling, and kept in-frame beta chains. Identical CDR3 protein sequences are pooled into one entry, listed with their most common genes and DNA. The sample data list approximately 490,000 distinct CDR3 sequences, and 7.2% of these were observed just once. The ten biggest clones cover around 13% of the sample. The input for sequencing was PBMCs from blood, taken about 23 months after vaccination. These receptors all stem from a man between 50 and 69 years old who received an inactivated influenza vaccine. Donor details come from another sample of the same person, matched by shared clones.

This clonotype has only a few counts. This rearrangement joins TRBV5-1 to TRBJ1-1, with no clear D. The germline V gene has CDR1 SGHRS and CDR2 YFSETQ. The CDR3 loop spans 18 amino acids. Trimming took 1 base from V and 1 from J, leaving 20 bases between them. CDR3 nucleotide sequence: TGCGCCAGCAGCTTGAGTATGGCAGCCGAAATCACGAACACTGAAGCTTTCTTT. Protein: CASSLSMAAEITNTEAFF.

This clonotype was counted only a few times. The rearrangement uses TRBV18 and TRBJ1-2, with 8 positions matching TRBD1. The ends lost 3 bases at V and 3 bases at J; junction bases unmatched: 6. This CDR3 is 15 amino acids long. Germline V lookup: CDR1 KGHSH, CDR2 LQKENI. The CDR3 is CASSPPDRDHYGYTF. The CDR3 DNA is TGTGCCAGCTCACCCCCGGACAGGGACCACTATGGCTACACCTTC.

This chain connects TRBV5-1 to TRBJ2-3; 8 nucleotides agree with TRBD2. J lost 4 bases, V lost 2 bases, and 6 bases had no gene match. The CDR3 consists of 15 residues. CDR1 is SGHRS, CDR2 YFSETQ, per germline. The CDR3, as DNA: TGCGCCAGCAGCTTTAGCGGGAATCGGGCAGATACGCAGTATTTT. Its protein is CASSFSGNRADTQYF.

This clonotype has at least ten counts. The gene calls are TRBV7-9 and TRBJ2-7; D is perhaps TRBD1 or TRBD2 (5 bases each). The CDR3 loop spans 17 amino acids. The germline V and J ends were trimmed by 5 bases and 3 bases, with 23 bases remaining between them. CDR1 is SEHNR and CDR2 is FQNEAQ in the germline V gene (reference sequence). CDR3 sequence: CASSAAQGETHYYEQYF. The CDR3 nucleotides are TGTGCCAGCAGCGCAGCCCAGGGAGAGACCCACTACTACGAGCAGTACTTC.

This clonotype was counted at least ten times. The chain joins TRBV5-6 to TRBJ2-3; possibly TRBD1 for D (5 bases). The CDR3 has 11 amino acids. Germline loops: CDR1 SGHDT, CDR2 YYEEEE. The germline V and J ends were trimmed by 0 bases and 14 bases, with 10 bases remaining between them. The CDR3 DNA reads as TGTGCCAGCAGCTTGGAGGGGCTCCGGTATTTT. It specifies CASSLEGLRYF.

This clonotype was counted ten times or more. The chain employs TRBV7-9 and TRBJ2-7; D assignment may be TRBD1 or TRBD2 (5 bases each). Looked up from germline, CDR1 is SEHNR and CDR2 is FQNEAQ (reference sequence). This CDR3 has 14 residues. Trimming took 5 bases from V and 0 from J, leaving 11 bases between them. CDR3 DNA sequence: TGTGCCAGCAGCCGGGACCGAGGCTCCTACGAGCAGTACTTC. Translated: CASSRDRGSYEQYF.

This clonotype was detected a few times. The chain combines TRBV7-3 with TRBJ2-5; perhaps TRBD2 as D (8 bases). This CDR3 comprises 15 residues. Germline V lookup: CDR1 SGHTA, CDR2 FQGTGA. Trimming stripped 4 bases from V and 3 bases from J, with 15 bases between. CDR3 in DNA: TGTGCCAGCAGCTCGGGAGGGGGCTTGGAAGAGACCCAGTACTTC. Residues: CASSSGGGLEETQYF.

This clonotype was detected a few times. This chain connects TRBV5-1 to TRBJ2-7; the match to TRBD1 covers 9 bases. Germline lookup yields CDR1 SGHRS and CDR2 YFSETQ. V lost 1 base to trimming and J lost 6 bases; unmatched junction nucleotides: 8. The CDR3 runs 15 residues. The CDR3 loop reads CASSLFGTGYIEQYF. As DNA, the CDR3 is TGCGCCAGCAGCTTGTTCGGGACAGGGTATATCGAGCAGTACTTC.

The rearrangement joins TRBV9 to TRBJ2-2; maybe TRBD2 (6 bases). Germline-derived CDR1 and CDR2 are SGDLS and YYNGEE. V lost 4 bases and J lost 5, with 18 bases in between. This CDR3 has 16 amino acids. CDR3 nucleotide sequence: TGTGCCAGCAGCCCTGGGACTCTAGGGTGGACCGGGGAGCTGTTTTTT. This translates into CASSPGTLGWTGELFF.

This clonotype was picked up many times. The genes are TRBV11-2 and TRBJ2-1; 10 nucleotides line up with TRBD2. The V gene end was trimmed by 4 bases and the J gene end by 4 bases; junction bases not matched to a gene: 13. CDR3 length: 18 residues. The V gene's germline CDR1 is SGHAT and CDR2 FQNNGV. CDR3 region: CASSSLGLLAGVYNEQFF. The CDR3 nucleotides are TGTGCCAGCAGCTCCTTAGGGTTGCTAGCGGGGGTGTACAATGAGCAGTTCTTC. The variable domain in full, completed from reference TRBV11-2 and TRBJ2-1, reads EAGVAQSPRYKIIEKRQSVAFWCNPISGHATLYWYQQILGQGPKLLIQFQNNGVVDDSQLPKDRFSAERLKGVDSTLKIQPAKLEDSAVYLCASSSLGLLAGVYNEQFFGPGTRLTVL.

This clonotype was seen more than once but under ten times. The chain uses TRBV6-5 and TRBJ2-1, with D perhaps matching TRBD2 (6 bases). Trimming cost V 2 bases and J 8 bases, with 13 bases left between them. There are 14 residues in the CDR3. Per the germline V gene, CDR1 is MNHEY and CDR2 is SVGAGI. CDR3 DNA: TGTGCCAGCAGTTACGGAGGAGGGTACCATGAGCAGTTCTTC. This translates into CASSYGGGYHEQFF.

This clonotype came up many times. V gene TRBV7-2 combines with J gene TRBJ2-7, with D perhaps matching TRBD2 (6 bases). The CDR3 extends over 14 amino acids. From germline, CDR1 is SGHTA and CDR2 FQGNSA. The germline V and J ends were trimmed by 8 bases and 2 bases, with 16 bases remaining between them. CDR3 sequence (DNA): TGTGCCAGCGGGAAGATGGGGGGAACCTACGAGCAGTACTTC. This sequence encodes CASGKMGGTYEQYF.

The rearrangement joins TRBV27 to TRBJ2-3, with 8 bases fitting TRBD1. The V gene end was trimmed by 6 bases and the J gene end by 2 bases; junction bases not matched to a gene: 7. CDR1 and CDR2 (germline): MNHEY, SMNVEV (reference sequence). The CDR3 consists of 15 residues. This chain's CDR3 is CASRGGTGTTDTQYF. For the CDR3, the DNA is TGTGCCAGCAGGGGCGGGACAGGCACCACAGATACGCAGTATTTT.

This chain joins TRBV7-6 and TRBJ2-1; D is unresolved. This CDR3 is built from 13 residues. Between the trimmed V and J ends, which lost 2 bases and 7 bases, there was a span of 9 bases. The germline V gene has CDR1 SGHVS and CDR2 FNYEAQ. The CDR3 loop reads CASSLFSFNEQFF. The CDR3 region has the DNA TGTGCCAGCAGCTTATTTTCCTTTAATGAGCAGTTCTTC.

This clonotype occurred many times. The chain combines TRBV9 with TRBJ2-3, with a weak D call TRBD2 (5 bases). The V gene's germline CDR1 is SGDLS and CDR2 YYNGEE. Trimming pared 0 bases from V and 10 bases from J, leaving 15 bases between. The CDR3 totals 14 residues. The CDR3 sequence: CASSVATGSEAQYF. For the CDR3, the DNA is TGTGCCAGCAGCGTAGCTACGGGGTCGGAGGCGCAGTATTTT.

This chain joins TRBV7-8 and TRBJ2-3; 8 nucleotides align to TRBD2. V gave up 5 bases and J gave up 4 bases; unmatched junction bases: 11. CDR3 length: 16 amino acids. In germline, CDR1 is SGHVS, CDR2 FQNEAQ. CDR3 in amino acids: CASSNIRSGRADTQYF. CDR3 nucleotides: TGTGCCAGCAGCAATATACGGAGCGGGAGAGCAGATACGCAGTATTTT.

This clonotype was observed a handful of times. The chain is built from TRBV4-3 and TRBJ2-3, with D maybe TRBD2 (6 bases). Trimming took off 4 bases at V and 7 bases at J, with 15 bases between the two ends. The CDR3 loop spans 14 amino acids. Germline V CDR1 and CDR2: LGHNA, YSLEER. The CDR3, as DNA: TGCGCCAGCAGCCGAGGCGGGATGTTCAATACGCAGTATTTT. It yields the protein CASSRGGMFNTQYF.

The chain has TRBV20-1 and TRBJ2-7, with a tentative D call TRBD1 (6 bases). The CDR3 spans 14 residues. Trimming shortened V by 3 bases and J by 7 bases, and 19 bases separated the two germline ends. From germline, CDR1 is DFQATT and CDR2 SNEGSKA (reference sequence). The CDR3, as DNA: TGCAGTGCTAGGTGGGGGCAGACGGAAAAGGAGCAGTACTTC. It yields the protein CSARWGQTEKEQYF.

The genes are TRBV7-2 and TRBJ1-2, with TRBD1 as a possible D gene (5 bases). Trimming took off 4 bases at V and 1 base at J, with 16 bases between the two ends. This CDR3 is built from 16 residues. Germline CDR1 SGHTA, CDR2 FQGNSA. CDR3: CASSSFRGGLNYGYTF. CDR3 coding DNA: TGTGCCAGCAGCTCATTTAGGGGTGGCCTTAACTATGGCTACACCTTC.

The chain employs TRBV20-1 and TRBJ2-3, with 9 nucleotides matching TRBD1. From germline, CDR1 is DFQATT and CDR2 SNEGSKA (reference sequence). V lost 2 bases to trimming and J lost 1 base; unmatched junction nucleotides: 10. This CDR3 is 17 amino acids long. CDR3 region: CSARKESRDRGTDTQYF. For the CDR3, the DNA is TGCAGTGCTAGAAAGGAATCCCGGGACAGGGGCACAGATACGCAGTATTTT.

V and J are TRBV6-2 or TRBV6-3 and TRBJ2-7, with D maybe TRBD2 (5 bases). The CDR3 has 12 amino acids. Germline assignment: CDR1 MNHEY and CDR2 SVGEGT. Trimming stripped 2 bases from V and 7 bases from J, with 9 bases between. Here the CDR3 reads CASSYLRGEQYF. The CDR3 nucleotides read TGTGCCAGCAGTTACCTCCGGGGTGAGCAGTACTTC.

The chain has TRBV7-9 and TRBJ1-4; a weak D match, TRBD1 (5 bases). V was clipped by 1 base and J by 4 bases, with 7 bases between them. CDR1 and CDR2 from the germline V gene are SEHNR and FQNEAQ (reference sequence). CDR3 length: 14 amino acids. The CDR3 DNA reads TGTGCCAGCAGCTTAGGGACAATTAATGAAAAACTGTTTTTT. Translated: CASSLGTINEKLFF.

This CDR3 is CASSGPGLSGNTIYF. The CDR3 DNA follows: TGTGCCAGCAGCGGGCCCGGGCTCTCTGGAAACACCATATATTTT. This chain joins TRBV9 and TRBJ1-3; unclear D gene. There are 15 residues in the CDR3. The germline V and J ends were trimmed by 3 bases and 0 bases, with 10 bases remaining between them. Looked up from germline, CDR1 is SGDLS and CDR2 is YYNGEE.

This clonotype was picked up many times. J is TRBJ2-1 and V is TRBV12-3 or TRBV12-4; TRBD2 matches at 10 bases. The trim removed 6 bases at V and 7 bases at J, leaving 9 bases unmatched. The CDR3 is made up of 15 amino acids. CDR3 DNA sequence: TGTGCCAGCAGCGAACGACTAGCGGGTAGGAATGAGCAGTTCTTC. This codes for CASSERLAGRNEQFF.

The CDR3 region has the DNA TGTGCCAGCAGCTTGGGGCCGGGACAGGGGCCCACTGAAGCTTTCTTT. It translates to CASSLGPGQGPTEAFF. The V call is TRBV5-4, the J call TRBJ1-1; 10 bases line up with TRBD1. This CDR3 comprises 16 residues. Germline assignment: CDR1 SGHNT and CDR2 YYREEE (reference sequence). The junction had 6 bases not matched to a gene; V was cut back by 0 bases and J by 4 bases. Drawing the rest from reference TRBV5-4 and TRBJ1-1, the complete variable domain is ETGVTQSPTHLIKTRGQQVTLRCSSQSGHNTVSWYQQALGQGPQFIFQYYREEENGRGNFPPRFSGLQFPNYSSELNVNALELDDSALYLCASSLGPGQGPTEAFFGQGTRLTVV.